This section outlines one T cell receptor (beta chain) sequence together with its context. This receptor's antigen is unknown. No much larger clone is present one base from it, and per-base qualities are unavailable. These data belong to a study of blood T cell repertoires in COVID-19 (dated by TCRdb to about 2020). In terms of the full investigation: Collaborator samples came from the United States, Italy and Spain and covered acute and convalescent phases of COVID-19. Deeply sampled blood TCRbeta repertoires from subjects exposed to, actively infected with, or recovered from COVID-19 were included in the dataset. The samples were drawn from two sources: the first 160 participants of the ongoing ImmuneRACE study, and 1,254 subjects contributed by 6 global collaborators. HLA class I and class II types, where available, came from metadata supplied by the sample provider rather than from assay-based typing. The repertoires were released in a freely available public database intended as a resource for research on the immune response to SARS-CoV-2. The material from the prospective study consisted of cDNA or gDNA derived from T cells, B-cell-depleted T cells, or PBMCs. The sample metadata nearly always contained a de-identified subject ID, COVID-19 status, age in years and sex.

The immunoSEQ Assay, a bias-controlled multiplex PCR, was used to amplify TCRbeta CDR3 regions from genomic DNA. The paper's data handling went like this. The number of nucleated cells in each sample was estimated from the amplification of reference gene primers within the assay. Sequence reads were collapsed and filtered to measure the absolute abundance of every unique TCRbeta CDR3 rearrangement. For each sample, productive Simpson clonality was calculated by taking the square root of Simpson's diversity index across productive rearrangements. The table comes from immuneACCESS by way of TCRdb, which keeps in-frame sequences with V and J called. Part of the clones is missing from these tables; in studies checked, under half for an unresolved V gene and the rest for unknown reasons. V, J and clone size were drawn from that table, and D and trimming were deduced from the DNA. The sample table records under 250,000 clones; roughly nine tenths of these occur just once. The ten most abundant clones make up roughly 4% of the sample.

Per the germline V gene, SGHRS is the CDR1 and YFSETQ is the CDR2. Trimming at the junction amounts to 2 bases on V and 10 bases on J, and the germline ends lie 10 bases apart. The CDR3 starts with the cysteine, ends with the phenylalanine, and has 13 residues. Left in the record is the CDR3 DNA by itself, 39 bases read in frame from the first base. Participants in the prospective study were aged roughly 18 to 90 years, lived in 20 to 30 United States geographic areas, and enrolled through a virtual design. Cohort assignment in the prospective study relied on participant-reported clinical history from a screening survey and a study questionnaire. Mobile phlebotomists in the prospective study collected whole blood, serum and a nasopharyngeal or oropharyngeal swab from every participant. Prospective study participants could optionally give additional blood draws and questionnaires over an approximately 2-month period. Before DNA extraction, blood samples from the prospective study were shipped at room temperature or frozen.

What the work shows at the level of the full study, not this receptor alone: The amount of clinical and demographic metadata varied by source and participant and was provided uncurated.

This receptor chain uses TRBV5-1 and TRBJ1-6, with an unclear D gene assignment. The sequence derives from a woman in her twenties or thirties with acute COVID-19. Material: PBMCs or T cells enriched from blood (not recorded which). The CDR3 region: CASSFSRESPLHF. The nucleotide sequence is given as TGCGCCAGCAGCTTCAGCCGGGAATCACCCCTCCACTTT.